This entry lists 12 T cell receptor beta chains sequenced from one sample in a study of T-cell reconstitution after alpha-beta-depleted transplantation in children. Unique molecular identifiers were used in preparing the TCRbeta library. TCRdb recomputed calls from the PCR reads with MiXCR, one row per CDR3 protein. The sample yields about 610,000 distinct CDR3 sequences, 10% to 13% seen once. This sample comprised PBMCs from the stem cell graft donor, obtained from the stem cell graft. These receptors were taken from a human donor who donated a stem cell graft to a child with acute myeloid leukemia.

V is TRBV3-1 and J is TRBJ1-1; weak D call: TRBD1 (5 bases). This CDR3 is 16 amino acids long. V shed 10 bases and J shed 6 bases, with 27 bases lying between them. CDR1 LGHDT and CDR2 YNNKEL come from the germline V gene (reference sequence). CDR3 coding DNA: TGTGCCACCTCCCCCGTGGGTCCTTTCCGGACATCTGAAGCTTTCTTT. Residues: CATSPVGPFRTSEAFF.

This clonotype was found a few times. V and J are TRBV6-5 and TRBJ1-5; 7 bases are a match to TRBD1. CDR3 length equals 14 residues. Germline lookup yields CDR1 MNHEY and CDR2 SVGAGI. J gave up 4 bases and V 2 bases, and 2 bases lay outside the gene matches. CDR3 loop: CASSYATGNQPQHF. CDR3 coding DNA: TGTGCCAGCAGTTACGCGACAGGGAATCAGCCCCAGCATTTT.

This clonotype has a handful of counts. J is TRBJ1-1 and V is TRBV7-3; 12 nucleotides align to TRBD1. The CDR3 is made up of 17 amino acids. V shed 4 bases and J 6 bases; nucleotides not matched to a gene: 12. In germline, CDR1 is SGHTA, CDR2 FQGTGA. The CDR3, as DNA: TGTGCCAGCAGCTCGGCCGGGACAGGGGGCGCAAAGGCTGAAGCTTTCTTT. As protein: CASSSAGTGGAKAEAFF.

This clonotype showed up just a few times. The J gene is TRBJ2-1, the V gene TRBV20-1, with 7 bases aligning to TRBD2. The trim removed 3 bases at V and 12 bases at J, leaving 8 bases unmatched. Germline V lookup: CDR1 DFQATT, CDR2 SNEGSKA (reference sequence). This CDR3 has 12 residues. CDR3 sequence (DNA): TGCAGTGCTAGGGGCGGGAGTCTGGGGCAGTTCTTC. Translation: CSARGGSLGQFF.

There are many counts of this clonotype. The CDR3 DNA is TGCAGCGCCGCCCAGATAGGGGGTCACTACGAGCAGTACTTC. This translates into CSAAQIGGHYEQYF. V gene TRBV29-1 combines with J gene TRBJ2-7; weak D call: TRBD1 (6 bases). The CDR3 has 14 amino acids. From germline, CDR1 is SQVTM and CDR2 ANQGSEA. Trimming shortened V by 7 bases and J by 3 bases, and 19 bases separated the two germline ends.

This clonotype showed up many times. J is TRBJ2-7 and V is TRBV2, with 12 bases that match TRBD2. V shed 6 bases, J shed 6 bases, and the junction held 6 bases outside the gene matches. The CDR3 consists of 14 residues. Per germline, CDR1 SNHLY and CDR2 FYNNEI. The CDR3 protein is CASSLAGGPAEQYF. In DNA, the CDR3 is TGTGCCAGCAGCCTAGCGGGAGGGCCCGCCGAGCAGTACTTC.

This chain's CDR3 is CSAAGTSYNEQFF. In DNA form, the CDR3 reads TGCAGCGCCGCCGGGACTAGCTACAATGAGCAGTTCTTC. This chain connects TRBV29-1 to TRBJ2-1, with 8 bases fitting TRBD2. CDR3 length equals 13 residues. The ends lost 7 bases at V and 3 bases at J; junction bases unmatched: 5. The germline CDR1 and CDR2 sequences are SQVTM and ANQGSEA.

The table lists this clonotype with a few counts. The rearrangement links TRBV11-2 to TRBJ2-1; TRBD1 aligns across 11 bases. V dropped 3 bases and J dropped 5; count of bases not matched to a gene: 15. The CDR3 totals 19 residues. CDR1 and CDR2 (germline): SGHAT, FQNNGV. DNA of the CDR3: TGTGCCAGCAGCTTCAGGTCCCATTTAGGGACAGGGGGGAACAATGAGCAGTTCTTC. Its translation is CASSFRSHLGTGGNNEQFF. The variable domain in full, with the rest retrieved from reference TRBV11-2 and TRBJ2-1, is EAGVAQSPRYKIIEKRQSVAFWCNPISGHATLYWYQQILGQGPKLLIQFQNNGVVDDSQLPKDRFSAERLKGVDSTLKIQPAKLEDSAVYLCASSFRSHLGTGGNNEQFFGPGTRLTVL.

The V and J genes are TRBV12-3 or TRBV12-4 and TRBJ2-2; 12 bases map to TRBD2. Trimming took 3 bases from V and 5 from J; bases not matched to a gene: 7. The CDR3 contains 17 residues. The CDR3 DNA follows: TGTGCCAGCAGTTTCCGGACTAGCGGGACCTCGACCGGGGAGCTGTTTTTT. Residues: CASSFRTSGTSTGELFF.

This chain uses TRBV12-3 or TRBV12-4 with TRBJ1-2, with 9 bases fitting TRBD1. The CDR3 consists of 15 residues. The trim removed 4 bases at V and 3 bases at J, leaving 6 bases unmatched. CDR3 nucleotide sequence: TGTGCCAGCAGTTACTATACAGGGGGCGACTATGGCTACACCTTC. Amino acids: CASSYYTGGDYGYTF.

The rearrangement links TRBV6-1 to TRBJ1-5; 8 bases line up with TRBD1. The CDR3 length is 14 residues. Trimming cost V 3 bases and J 4 bases; bases outside gene matches: 2. Per germline, CDR1 MNHNS and CDR2 SASEGT. The CDR3 nucleotides read TGTGCCAGCAGTGAGACAGGGGCTAATCAGCCCCAGCATTTT. This translates into CASSETGANQPQHF.

This clonotype was recorded at least ten times. This chain links TRBV5-6 with TRBJ1-1; a weak D match, TRBD1 (6 bases). This CDR3 is built from 15 residues. Germline CDR1 SGHDT, CDR2 YYEEEE. V lost 0 bases and J lost 5, with 14 bases in between. The CDR3 region is CASSLAPGAETEAFF. The CDR3 nucleotides read TGTGCCAGCAGCTTGGCCCCAGGGGCAGAGACTGAAGCTTTCTTT.